This TCR beta chain was sequenced for a study of PD-1 blockade in classical Hodgkin lymphoma. TCRdb's table, derived via immunoSEQ multiplex PCR, lists solely in-frame clones and lacks some. The sample yields about 30,000 clones, roughly 86% seen once. Regarding time point: cycle 4 day 1 (C4D1), after 6 weeks of nivolumab. Every patient was affected by relapse after autologous stem cell transplantation, while exposure to brentuximab vedotin was not uniform. Magnetic negative selection purified CD4+ T cells from thawed PBMCs. This clone was seen once. CDR1 is SGHKS, CDR2 YYEKEE, per germline (reference sequence). This CDR3 is 12 amino acids long. Trimming took off 2 bases at V and 10 bases at J, with 7 bases between the two ends.

Sequences were derived from CD4+ T cells from blood, sampled before the fourth cycle of nivolumab. The gene calls are TRBV5-5 and TRBJ1-6; no reliable D call. The source is a human donor with classical Hodgkin lymphoma. The CDR3 protein is CASSFALSPLHF. The CDR3 nucleotides are TGTGCCAGCAGCTTCGCACTCTCACCCCTCCACTTT. Drawing the rest from reference TRBV5-5 and TRBJ1-6, the complete variable domain is DAGVTQSPTHLIKTRGQQVTLRCSPISGHKSVSWYQQVLGQGPQFIFQYYEKEERGRGNFPDRFSARQFPNYSSELNVNALLLGDSALYLCASSFALSPLHFGNGTRLTVT.